The 17 T cell receptor beta chains given below trace back to one sample, sequenced in a study of blood T cells in healthy people across ages. With a J-beta primer mix and a sample-barcoded 5' primer, a second PCR ran about 7 to 12 cycles. TCRdb reprocessed the 5' RACE reads with MiXCR, giving one entry per CDR3 protein. In the table there are roughly 800,000 distinct CDR3 sequences, 20% to 25% of which are singletons. This sample also appeared in a second study, on T cells of mothers and their children.

Sequenced sample: blood. The source of these receptors is a boy aged 5 to 17 in good health.

This rearrangement joins TRBV29-1 to TRBJ2-1; D could derive from TRBD1 or TRBD2 (5 bases each). The CDR3 consists of 11 residues. Trimming removed 8 bases at V and 7 bases at J, with 12 bases between. CDR1 and CDR2 (germline): SQVTM, ANQGSEA. CDR3 protein: CSTQGENEQFF. For the CDR3, the DNA is TGCAGCACTCAGGGAGAGAATGAGCAGTTCTTC.

This clonotype showed up just a few times. The V gene is TRBV11-3, the J gene TRBJ2-3; the D call may be TRBD1 or TRBD2 (6 bases each). CDR3 length: 18 amino acids. V lost 3 bases to trimming and J lost 2 bases, with 21 bases between them. CDR1 is SGHNT, CDR2 YENEEA, per germline. The CDR3 spells CASSLWGASPQITDTQYF. The CDR3 DNA follows: TGTGCCAGCAGCTTGTGGGGGGCGTCACCCCAGATCACAGATACGCAGTATTTT. The full variable domain, completed using reference TRBV11-3 and TRBJ2-3, is EAGVVQSPRYKIIEKKQPVAFWCNPISGHNTLYWYLQNLGQGPELLIRYENEEAVDDSQLPKDRFSAERLKGVDSTLKIQPAELGDSAVYLCASSLWGASPQITDTQYFGPGTRLTVL.

The chain combines TRBV7-9 with TRBJ1-2; TRBD1 aligns across 7 bases. V lost 5 bases, J lost 3 bases, and 15 bases stayed unmatched. This CDR3 spans 17 amino acids. Germline V gene data show CDR1 as SEHNR and CDR2 as FQNEAQ (reference sequence). CDR3 coding DNA: TGTGCCAGCAGCACTCGACAGGGAGGAACGTGGGACTATGGCTACACCTTC. It codes for CASSTRQGGTWDYGYTF.

This rearrangement joins TRBV10-3 to TRBJ2-5; weak D call: TRBD1 (5 bases). This CDR3 is 15 amino acids long. V lost 4 bases, J lost 2 bases, and 14 bases lay in between. The germline V gene encodes CDR1 ENHRY and CDR2 SYGVKD. As DNA, the CDR3 is TGTGCCATCAGTGCGACAGAACCTCGGCAAGAGACCCAGTACTTC. Its translation: CAISATEPRQETQYF.

The chain recombines TRBV12-3 or TRBV12-4 with TRBJ1-1, with D perhaps matching TRBD1 (6 bases). Between the trimmed V and J ends, which lost 4 bases and 5 bases, there was a span of 17 bases. CDR3 length: 15 amino acids. CDR3 residues: CASSSLGRGGTEAFF. DNA of the CDR3: TGTGCCAGCAGTTCCCTTGGCAGGGGAGGGACTGAAGCTTTCTTT.

The chain joins TRBV28 to TRBJ2-3, with 12 bases aligning to TRBD2. The V segment lost 3 bases and the J segment 4 bases; nucleotides outside the gene matches: 8. The CDR3 contains 17 residues. CDR1 is MDHEN, CDR2 SYDVKM, per germline. CDR3 amino acids: CASSFRASGRAADTQYF. DNA of the CDR3: TGTGCCAGCAGTTTTCGGGCTAGCGGGAGGGCCGCAGATACGCAGTATTTT. The full variable domain, its missing parts supplied by reference TRBV28 and TRBJ2-3, is DVKVTQSSRYLVKRTGEKVFLECVQDMDHENMFWYRQDPGLGLRLIYFSYDVKMKEKGDIPEGYSVSREKKERFSLILESASTNQTSMYLCASSFRASGRAADTQYFGPGTRLTVL.

This clonotype was seen more than once but under ten times. V gene TRBV12-5 combines with J gene TRBJ2-3; D gene ambiguous. V was shortened by 6 bases and J by 5 bases, with 12 bases between the two germline ends. This CDR3 contains 13 residues. Germline assignment: CDR1 LGHNT and CDR2 FRNRAP. The CDR3 here is CASGVWNQDTQYF. The CDR3 DNA follows: TGTGCTAGTGGGGTATGGAACCAAGATACGCAGTATTTT. The full variable domain, its missing parts supplied by reference TRBV12-5 and TRBJ2-3, is DARVTQTPRHKVTEMGQEVTMRCQPILGHNTVFWYRQTMMQGLELLAYFRNRAPLDDSGMPKDRFSAEMPDATLATLKIQPSEPRDSAVYFCASGVWNQDTQYFGPGTRLTVL.

This clonotype occurred a few times. V usage is TRBV9 and J usage is TRBJ1-3; 9 bases agree with TRBD1. Germline V gene data show CDR1 as SGDLS and CDR2 as YYNGEE. V was pared by 5 bases and J by 7 bases, with 1 base of the junction left unmatched. This CDR3 spans 12 amino acids. Here the CDR3 reads CASRGQGNTIYF. DNA of the CDR3: TGTGCCAGCAGAGGACAGGGGAACACCATATATTTT.

This clonotype was observed a handful of times. This chain links TRBV5-1 with TRBJ1-1; D uncertain. The germline CDR1 and CDR2 sequences are SGHRS and YFSETQ. This CDR3 contains 14 residues. V gave up 6 bases and J gave up 1 base, with 13 bases separating them. CDR3 sequence: CASTDFSSNTEAFF. The CDR3 DNA sequence: TGCGCCAGCACCGATTTCAGCTCGAACACTGAAGCTTTCTTT.

V is TRBV14 and J is TRBJ2-5, with TRBD2 identical over 12 bases. The ends lost 1 base at V and 2 bases at J; junction bases unmatched: 2. The CDR3 covers 16 residues. Germline lookup yields CDR1 SGHDN and CDR2 FVKESK. The CDR3 here is CASSQGLAGVQETQYF. The CDR3 DNA sequence: TGTGCCAGCAGCCAAGGACTAGCGGGGGTGCAAGAGACCCAGTACTTC.

V usage is TRBV2 and J usage is TRBJ2-1; TRBD2 might be the D (6 bases). This CDR3 region has 12 residues. V was clipped by 0 bases and J by 15 bases, with 12 bases between them. Germline V gene lookup returns CDR1 SNHLY and CDR2 FYNNEI. In DNA, the CDR3 is TGTGCCAGCAGTGAAGCGAGACTAGTTCTGTTCTTC. This translates into CASSEARLVLFF.

On this clonotype: This may stem from a read error, because a much larger clone lies one nucleotide away. The CDR3 spells CASSPATGSYEQYF. DNA for the CDR3: TGTGCCAGCAGCCCCGCGACAGGTTCCTACGAGCAGTACTTC. This chain uses TRBV9 with TRBJ2-7, with a tentative D call TRBD1 (6 bases). The germline gives CDR1 SGDLS, CDR2 YYNGEE. The CDR3 is 14 amino acids. Trimming cost V 4 bases and J 1 base, with 12 bases left between them.

The CDR3 reads CASSVNSAGGGSETQYF. The CDR3 region has the DNA TGTGCCAGCAGTGTAAACTCCGCGGGCGGGGGCAGCGAGACCCAGTACTTC. The V call is TRBV12-3 or TRBV12-4, the J call TRBJ2-5; maybe TRBD2 (7 bases). This CDR3 is built from 17 residues. Between the trimmed V and J ends, which lost 5 bases and 5 bases, there was a span of 24 bases.

The chain has TRBV4-1 and TRBJ2-7; 8 bases map to TRBD2. The CDR3 contains 14 residues. Germline lookup yields CDR1 MGHRA and CDR2 YSYEKL. V shed 5 bases and J 3 bases; nucleotides not matched to a gene: 6. As DNA, the CDR3 is TGCGCCAGCAGCGAAATAGCGGGAATCTACGAGCAGTACTTC. Amino acid sequence: CASSEIAGIYEQYF.

This clonotype has more than one count but fewer than ten. The rearrangement joins TRBV4-3 to TRBJ1-2; D possibly corresponds to TRBD1 (5 bases). With 0 bases removed from V and 6 bases from J, the gap between germline ends came to 11 bases. CDR1 is LGHNA and CDR2 is YSLEER in the germline V gene. The CDR3 runs 14 residues. The CDR3 sequence is CASSQDWGGNGYTF. The CDR3 nucleotides read TGCGCCAGCAGCCAAGACTGGGGGGGTAATGGCTACACCTTC.

Comments on this clonotype: Its ends do not fully match the called genes, so a read error is possible. This chain connects TRBV29-1 to TRBJ2-5; the D gene is possibly TRBD2 (6 bases). The germline CDR1 and CDR2 sequences are SQVTM and ANQGSEA. The CDR3 has 11 amino acids. The CDR3 bases are TGCAGCTTTGAACGGGGGGAGACCCAGTACTTC. Amino acids: CSFERGETQYF.

This chain links TRBV20-1 with TRBJ2-3, with unresolved D. V dropped 4 bases and J dropped 4 bases, with 15 bases sitting between them. Per germline, CDR1 DFQATT and CDR2 SNEGSKA (reference sequence). The CDR3 consists of 14 residues. CDR3 DNA: TGCAGTGCTAAGGCCTACCAGAGCCCAGATACGCAGTATTTT. Its protein product is CSAKAYQSPDTQYF.